A single sample gave rise to the 14 T cell receptor beta chains below, sequenced in a study of cytomegalovirus exposure and HLA in healthy donors. Both 60 Vbeta primers and 13 Jbeta primers went into the PCR. Using immunoSEQ multiplex PCR, the repertoire was profiled, and TCRdb retains in-frame clones only, with some absent. Recorded for this sample: 65,000 to 95,000 clones. Sequenced material: PBMCs. Source of these receptors: a man younger than 40 in good health and CMV-seronegative.

This chain links TRBV23-1 with TRBJ2-3; 7 positions match TRBD1. TRBV23-1 is assigned to the ORF class and has an uncertain function. The length of the CDR3 is 16 residues. With V trimmed by 0 bases and J by 3 bases, 6 bases remained unmatched. CDR3 nucleotides: TGCGCCAGCAGTCAATCCCAGGGGGTCCCAACAGATACGCAGTATTTT. Amino acids: CASSQSQGVPTDTQYF.

The chain uses TRBV29-1 and TRBJ2-4, with 7 bases lining up with TRBD1. The CDR3 runs 18 residues. Germline CDR1 is SQVTM and CDR2 is ANQGSEA. Unmatched junction bases numbered 11, after V lost 0 bases and J lost 0 bases. CDR3 amino acids: CSVEDPRDSSLAKNIQYF. Written as DNA, the CDR3 is TGCAGCGTTGAAGATCCTCGGGACAGTTCTTTAGCCAAAAACATTCAGTACTTC.

CDR3 protein: CAIRGTGNSGNTIYF. CDR3 DNA: TGTGCCATCAGAGGGACAGGCAACTCTGGAAACACCATATATTTT. V is TRBV10-3 and J is TRBJ1-3; TRBD1 matches 8 bases. Germline CDR1 and CDR2: ENHRY and SYGVKD. Losses at the gene ends were 6 bases for V and 0 bases for J; bases not matched to a gene: 4. CDR3 size: 15 residues.

The J gene is TRBJ2-5, the V gene TRBV4-1; D possibly corresponds to TRBD2 (5 bases). Gene TRBJ2-7 matches the end of the DNA better, so the J call may be wrong. The V gene's germline CDR1 is MGHRA and CDR2 YSYEKL. The CDR3 is 15 amino acids. CDR3 bases: TGCGCCAGCAGCCAAGTTGTTGAGGGAAACTACGAGCAGTACTTC. Amino acid sequence: CASSQVVEGNYEQYF.

The rearrangement uses TRBV4-3 and TRBJ2-7; 8 nucleotides align to TRBD2. V trimming: 0 bases; J trimming: 1 base; junction bases outside the gene matches: 5. The germline V gene has CDR1 LGHNA and CDR2 YSLEER. The CDR3 extends over 16 amino acids. The CDR3: CASSQEGAGESYEQYF. For the CDR3, the DNA is TGCGCCAGCAGCCAAGAGGGAGCGGGAGAATCCTACGAGCAGTACTTC.

The CDR3 DNA reads TGTGCCAGCAGTTACTCTGTGGGAGGCAATCAGCCCCAGCATTTT. Protein: CASSYSVGGNQPQHF. This chain connects TRBV6-6 to TRBJ1-5; no clear D. CDR3 size: 15 residues. Germline loops: CDR1 MNHNY, CDR2 SVGAGI (reference sequence). Trimming stripped 0 bases from V and 2 bases from J, with 8 bases between.

This chain links TRBV6-1 with TRBJ1-5; maybe TRBD1 (6 bases). The CDR3 spans 17 residues. V lost 6 bases and J lost 0, with 18 bases in between. Looked up from germline, CDR1 is MNHNS and CDR2 is SASEGT. CDR3 amino acids: CASSELPGQCSNQPQHF. CDR3 nucleotide sequence: TGTGCCAGCAGCGAACTGCCCGGACAGTGTAGCAATCAGCCCCAGCATTTT.

V and J are TRBV6-5 and TRBJ2-3, with D possibly TRBD2 on 5 matching bases. The germline gives CDR1 MNHEY, CDR2 SVGAGI. The germline V and J ends were trimmed by 10 bases and 4 bases, with 18 bases remaining between them. The CDR3 has 14 residues. The CDR3 reads CATGKRVRADTQYF. DNA of the CDR3: TGTGCCACCGGGAAAAGAGTCCGGGCAGATACGCAGTATTTT.

The CDR3 DNA is TGTGCCAGCAGCTTAGAGCCGGGGCGGGGCCAAGAGACCCAGTACTTC. This gives the protein CASSLEPGRGQETQYF. The chain recombines TRBV7-6 with TRBJ2-5; maybe TRBD2 (6 bases). The length of the CDR3 is 16 residues. Germline V gene lookup returns CDR1 SGHVS and CDR2 FNYEAQ. V gave up 1 base and J gave up 1 base, with 13 bases separating them.

The chain uses TRBV7-3 and TRBJ2-7; D might be TRBD2 (6 bases). Germline-derived CDR1 and CDR2 are SGHTA and FQGTGA. V was shortened by 1 base and J by 5 bases, with 9 bases between the two germline ends. The CDR3 spans 13 residues. CDR3 amino acids: CASSLNPGDEQYF. DNA for the CDR3: TGTGCCAGCAGCTTAAACCCGGGAGACGAGCAGTACTTC.

The chain joins TRBV15 to TRBJ2-3; TRBD1 might be the D (5 bases). V was cut by 6 bases and J by 5 bases, with 9 bases left in between. CDR3 size: 12 residues. Germline V CDR1 and CDR2: LNHNV, YYDKDF (reference sequence). This CDR3 reads CATSWGKDTQYF. CDR3 nucleotides: TGTGCCACCAGTTGGGGCAAAGATACGCAGTATTTT.

The chain recombines TRBV29-1 with TRBJ1-2; D uncertain. Between the trimmed V and J ends, which lost 3 bases and 6 bases, there was a span of 14 bases. The CDR3 length is 13 residues. Germline V gene lookup returns CDR1 SQVTM and CDR2 ANQGSEA. The CDR3 DNA reads TGCAGCGTTGATTCGGCAGAAGGAGATGGCTACACCTTC. It specifies CSVDSAEGDGYTF.

The rearrangement joins TRBV7-3 to TRBJ2-5, with D tentatively TRBD2 (6 bases). Germline CDR1 reads SGHTA; CDR2 reads FQGTGA. The ends were cut back, 5 bases at V and 4 bases at J, with 17 bases in the middle. This CDR3 spans 15 amino acids. CDR3 sequence (DNA): TGTGCCAGCAGCCCCACCCTCGGGAGCGTAGAGACCCAGTACTTC. Translating it yields CASSPTLGSVETQYF. The full variable domain, its missing parts supplied by reference TRBV7-3 and TRBJ2-5, is GAGVSQTPSNKVTEKGKYVELRCDPISGHTALYWYRQSLGQGPEFLIYFQGTGAADDSGLPNDRFFAVRPEGSVSTLKIQRTERGDSAVYLCASSPTLGSVETQYFGPGTRLLVL.

V is TRBV7-2 and J is TRBJ2-7; tentatively, D is TRBD1 (6 bases). V lost 6 bases and J lost 3, with 18 bases in between. CDR3 length: 15 amino acids. The germline V gene has CDR1 SGHTA and CDR2 FQGNSA. The CDR3 region is CASRPPGVLGYEQYF. The CDR3 DNA reads TGTGCCAGCAGGCCTCCAGGGGTTTTGGGCTACGAGCAGTACTTC.